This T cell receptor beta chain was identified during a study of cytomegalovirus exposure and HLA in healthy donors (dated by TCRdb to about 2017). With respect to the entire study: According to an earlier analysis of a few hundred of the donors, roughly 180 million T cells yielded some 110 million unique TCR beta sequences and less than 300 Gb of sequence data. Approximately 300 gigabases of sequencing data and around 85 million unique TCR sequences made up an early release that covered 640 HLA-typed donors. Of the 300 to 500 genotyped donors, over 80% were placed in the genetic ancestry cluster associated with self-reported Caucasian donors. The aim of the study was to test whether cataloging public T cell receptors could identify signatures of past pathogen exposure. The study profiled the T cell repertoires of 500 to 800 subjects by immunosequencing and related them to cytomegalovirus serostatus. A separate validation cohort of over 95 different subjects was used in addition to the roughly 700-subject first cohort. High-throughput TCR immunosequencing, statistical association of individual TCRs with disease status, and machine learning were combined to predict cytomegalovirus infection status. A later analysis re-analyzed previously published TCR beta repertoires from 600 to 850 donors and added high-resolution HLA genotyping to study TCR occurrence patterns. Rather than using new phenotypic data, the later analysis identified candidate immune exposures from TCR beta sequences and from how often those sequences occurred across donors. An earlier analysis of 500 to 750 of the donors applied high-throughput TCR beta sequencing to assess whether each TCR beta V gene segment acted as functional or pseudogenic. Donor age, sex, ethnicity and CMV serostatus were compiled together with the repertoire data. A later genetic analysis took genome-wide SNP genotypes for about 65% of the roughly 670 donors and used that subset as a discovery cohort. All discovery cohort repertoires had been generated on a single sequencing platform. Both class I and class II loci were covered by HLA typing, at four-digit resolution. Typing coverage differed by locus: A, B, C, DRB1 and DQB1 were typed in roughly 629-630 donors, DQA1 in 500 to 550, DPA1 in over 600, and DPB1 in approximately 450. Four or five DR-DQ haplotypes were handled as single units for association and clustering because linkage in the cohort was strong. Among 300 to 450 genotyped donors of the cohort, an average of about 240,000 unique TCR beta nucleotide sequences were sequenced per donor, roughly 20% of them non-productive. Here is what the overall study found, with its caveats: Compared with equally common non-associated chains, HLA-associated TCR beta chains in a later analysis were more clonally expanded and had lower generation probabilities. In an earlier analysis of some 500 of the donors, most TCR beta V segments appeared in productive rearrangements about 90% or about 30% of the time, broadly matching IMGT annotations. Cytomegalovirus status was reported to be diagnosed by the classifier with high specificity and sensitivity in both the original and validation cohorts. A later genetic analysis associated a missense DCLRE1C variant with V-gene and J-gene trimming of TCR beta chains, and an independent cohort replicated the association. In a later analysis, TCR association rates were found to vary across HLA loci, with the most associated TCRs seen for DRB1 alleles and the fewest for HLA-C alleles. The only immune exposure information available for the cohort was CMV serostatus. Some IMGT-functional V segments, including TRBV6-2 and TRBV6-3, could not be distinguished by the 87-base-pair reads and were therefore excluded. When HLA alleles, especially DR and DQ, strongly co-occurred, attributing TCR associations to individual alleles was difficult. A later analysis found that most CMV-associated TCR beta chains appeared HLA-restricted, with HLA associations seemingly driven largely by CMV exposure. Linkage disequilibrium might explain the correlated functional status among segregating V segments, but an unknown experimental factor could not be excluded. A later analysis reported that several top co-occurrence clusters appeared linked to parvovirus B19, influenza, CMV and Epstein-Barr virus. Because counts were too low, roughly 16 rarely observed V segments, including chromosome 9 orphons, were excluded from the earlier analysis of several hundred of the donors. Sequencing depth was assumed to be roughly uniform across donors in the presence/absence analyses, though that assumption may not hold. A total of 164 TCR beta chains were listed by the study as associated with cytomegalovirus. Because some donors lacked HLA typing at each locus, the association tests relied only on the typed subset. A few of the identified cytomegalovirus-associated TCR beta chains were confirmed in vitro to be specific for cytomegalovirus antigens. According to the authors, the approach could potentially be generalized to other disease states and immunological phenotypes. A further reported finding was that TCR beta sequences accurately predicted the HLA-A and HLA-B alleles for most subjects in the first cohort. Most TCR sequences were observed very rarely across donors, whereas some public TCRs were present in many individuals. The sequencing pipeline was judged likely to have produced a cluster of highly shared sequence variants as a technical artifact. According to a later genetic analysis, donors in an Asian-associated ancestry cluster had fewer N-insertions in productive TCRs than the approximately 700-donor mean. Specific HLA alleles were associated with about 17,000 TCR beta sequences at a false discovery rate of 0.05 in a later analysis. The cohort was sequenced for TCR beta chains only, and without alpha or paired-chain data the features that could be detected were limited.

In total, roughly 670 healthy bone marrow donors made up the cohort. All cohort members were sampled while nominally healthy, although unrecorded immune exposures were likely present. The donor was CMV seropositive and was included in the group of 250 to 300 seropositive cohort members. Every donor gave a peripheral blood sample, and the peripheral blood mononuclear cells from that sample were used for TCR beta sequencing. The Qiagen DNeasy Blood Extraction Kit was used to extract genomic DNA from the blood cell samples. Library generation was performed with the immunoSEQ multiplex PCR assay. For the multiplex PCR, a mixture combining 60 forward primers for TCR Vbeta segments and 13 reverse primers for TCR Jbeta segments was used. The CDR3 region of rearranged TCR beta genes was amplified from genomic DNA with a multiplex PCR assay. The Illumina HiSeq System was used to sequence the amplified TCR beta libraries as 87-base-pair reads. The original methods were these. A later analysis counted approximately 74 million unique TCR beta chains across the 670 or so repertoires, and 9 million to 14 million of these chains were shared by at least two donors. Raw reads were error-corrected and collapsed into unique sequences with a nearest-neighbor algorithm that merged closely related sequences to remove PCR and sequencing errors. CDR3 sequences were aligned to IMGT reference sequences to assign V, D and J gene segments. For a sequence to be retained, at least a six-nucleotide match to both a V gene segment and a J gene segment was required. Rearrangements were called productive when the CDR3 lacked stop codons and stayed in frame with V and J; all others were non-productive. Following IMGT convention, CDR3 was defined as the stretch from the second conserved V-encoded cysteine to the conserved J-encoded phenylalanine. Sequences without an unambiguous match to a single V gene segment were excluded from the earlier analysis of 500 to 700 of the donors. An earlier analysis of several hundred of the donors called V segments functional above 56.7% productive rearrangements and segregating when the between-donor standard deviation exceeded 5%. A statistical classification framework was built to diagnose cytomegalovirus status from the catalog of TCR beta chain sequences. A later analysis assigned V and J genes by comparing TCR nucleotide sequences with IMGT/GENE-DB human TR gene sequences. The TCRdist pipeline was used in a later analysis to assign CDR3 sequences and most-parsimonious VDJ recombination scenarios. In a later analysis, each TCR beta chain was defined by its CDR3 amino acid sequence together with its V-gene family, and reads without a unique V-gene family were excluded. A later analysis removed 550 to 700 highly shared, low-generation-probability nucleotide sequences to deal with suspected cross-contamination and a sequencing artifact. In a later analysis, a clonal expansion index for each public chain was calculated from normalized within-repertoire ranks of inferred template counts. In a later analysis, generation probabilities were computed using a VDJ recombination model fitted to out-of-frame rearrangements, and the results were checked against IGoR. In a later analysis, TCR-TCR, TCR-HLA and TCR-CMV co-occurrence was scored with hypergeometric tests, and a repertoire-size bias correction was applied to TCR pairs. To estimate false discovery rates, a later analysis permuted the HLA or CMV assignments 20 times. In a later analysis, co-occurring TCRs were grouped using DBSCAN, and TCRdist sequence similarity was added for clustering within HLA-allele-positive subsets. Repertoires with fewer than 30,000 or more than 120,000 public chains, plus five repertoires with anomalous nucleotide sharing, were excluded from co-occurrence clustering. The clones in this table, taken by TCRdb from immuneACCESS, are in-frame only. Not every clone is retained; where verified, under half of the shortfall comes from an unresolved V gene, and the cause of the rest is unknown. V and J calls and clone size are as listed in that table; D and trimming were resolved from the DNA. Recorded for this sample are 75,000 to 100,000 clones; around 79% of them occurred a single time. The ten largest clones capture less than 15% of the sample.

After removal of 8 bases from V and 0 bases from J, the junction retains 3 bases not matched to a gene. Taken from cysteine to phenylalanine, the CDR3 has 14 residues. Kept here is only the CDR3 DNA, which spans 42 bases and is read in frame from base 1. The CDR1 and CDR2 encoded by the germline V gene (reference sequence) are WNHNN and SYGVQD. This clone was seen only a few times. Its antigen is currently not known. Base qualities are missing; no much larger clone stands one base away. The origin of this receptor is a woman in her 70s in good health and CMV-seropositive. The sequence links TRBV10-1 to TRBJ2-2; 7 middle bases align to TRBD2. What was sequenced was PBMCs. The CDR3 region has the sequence CASASGTNTGELFF. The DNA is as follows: TGCGCCAGCGCTAGCGGAACGAACACCGGGGAGCTGTTTTTT.